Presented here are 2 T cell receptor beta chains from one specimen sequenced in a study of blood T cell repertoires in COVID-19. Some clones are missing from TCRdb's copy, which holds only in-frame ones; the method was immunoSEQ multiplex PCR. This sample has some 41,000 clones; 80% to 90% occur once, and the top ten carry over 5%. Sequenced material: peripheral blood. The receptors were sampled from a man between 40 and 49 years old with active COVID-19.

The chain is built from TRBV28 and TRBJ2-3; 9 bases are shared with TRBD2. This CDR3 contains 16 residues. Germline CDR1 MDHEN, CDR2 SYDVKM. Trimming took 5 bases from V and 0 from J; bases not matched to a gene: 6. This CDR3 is CASSPPGLASTDTQYF. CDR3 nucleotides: TGTGCCAGCAGTCCACCGGGACTAGCAAGCACAGATACGCAGTATTTT.

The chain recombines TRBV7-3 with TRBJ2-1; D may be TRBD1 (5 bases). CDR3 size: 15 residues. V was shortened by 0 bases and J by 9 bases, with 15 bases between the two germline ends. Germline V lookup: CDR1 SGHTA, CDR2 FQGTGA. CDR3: CASSLTPGSAGEQFF. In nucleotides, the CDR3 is TGTGCCAGCAGCTTAACGCCAGGGTCAGCTGGTGAGCAGTTCTTC.